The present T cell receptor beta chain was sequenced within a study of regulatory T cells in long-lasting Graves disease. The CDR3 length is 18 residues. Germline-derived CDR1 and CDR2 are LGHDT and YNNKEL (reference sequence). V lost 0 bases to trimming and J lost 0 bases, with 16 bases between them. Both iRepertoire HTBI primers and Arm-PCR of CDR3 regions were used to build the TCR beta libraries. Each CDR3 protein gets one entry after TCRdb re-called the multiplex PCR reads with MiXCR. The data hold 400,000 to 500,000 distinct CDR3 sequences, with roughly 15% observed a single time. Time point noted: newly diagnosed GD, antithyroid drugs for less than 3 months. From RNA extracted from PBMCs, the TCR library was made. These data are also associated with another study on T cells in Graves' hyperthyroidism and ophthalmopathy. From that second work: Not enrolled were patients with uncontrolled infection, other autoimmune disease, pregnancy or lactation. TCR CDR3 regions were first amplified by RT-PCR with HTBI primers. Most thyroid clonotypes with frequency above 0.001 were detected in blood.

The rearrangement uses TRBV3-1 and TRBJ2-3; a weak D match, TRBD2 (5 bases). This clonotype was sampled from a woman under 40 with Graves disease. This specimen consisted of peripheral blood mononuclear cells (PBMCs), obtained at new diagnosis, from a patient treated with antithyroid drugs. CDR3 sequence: CASSQDWRSGYSTDTQYF. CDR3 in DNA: TGTGCCAGCAGCCAAGACTGGAGGAGTGGTTACAGCACAGATACGCAGTATTTT.